These T cell receptor beta chains were read from a single sample in a study of post-analysis software for immune sequencing data. Each CDR3 protein gets one entry after TCRdb re-called the PCR reads with MiXCR. The profile shows approximately 660,000 distinct CDR3 sequences, roughly three fifths of them singletons. Sequencing was carried out using blood. All receptors come from a girl aged 2 to 9 with multiple sclerosis. Each CDR3 is given with its conserved first and last residue. Each record gives: clone size, J gene, V gene, D gene, CDR3 DNA, CDR3 protein. A D gene is named only where the DNA matches it firmly. Clone size appears in some rows only: once, few, many, or a class for an expanded clone.

clone size: .; J gene: TRBJ2-7; V gene: TRBV11-2; D gene: .; CDR3 DNA: TGTGCCAGCAGCCCCCGGACAAAATACGAGCAGTACTTC; CDR3 protein: CASSPRTKYEQYF
clone size: few; J gene: TRBJ2-1; V gene: TRBV3-1; D gene: TRBD2; CDR3 DNA: TGTGCCAGCAGCCAAGAGTCCCAACTAGCGGGGGTTTACAATGAGCAGTTCTTC; CDR3 protein: CASSQESQLAGVYNEQFF
clone size: .; J gene: TRBJ2-1; V gene: TRBV7-2; D gene: .; CDR3 DNA: TGTGCCAGCAGCTTAGAGAGCTATTCGTTCTACAATGAGCAGTTCTTC; CDR3 protein: CASSLESYSFYNEQFF
clone size: .; J gene: TRBJ2-5; V gene: TRBV30; D gene: .; CDR3 DNA: TGTGCCTGGATCGGGCAAGAGACCCAGTACTTC; CDR3 protein: CAWIGQETQYF
clone size: .; J gene: TRBJ1-5; V gene: TRBV6-1; D gene: .; CDR3 DNA: TGTGCCAGCAGTGAAGCTTCCGGGGGTGTTAAATATAGCAATCAGCCCCAGCATTTT; CDR3 protein: CASSEASGGVKYSNQPQHF
clone size: few; J gene: TRBJ2-7; V gene: TRBV27; D gene: TRBD2; CDR3 DNA: TGTGCCAGCAGTGGACTAGCGGGAGGCTACGAGCAGTACTTC; CDR3 protein: CASSGLAGGYEQYF
clone size: .; J gene: TRBJ2-7; V gene: TRBV5-1; D gene: .; CDR3 DNA: TGCGCCAGCAGCTTGGAGTCCCAGGGCTACGAGCAGTACTTC; CDR3 protein: CASSLESQGYEQYF
clone size: .; J gene: TRBJ1-4; V gene: TRBV29-1; D gene: .; CDR3 DNA: TGCAGCGTTGCAGCTTTATTCCGGGATAATGAAAAACTGTTTTTT; CDR3 protein: CSVAALFRDNEKLFF
clone size: few; J gene: TRBJ2-5; V gene: TRBV27; D gene: TRBD1; CDR3 DNA: TGTGCCAGCAGTCGGGACAGGGCTCAAGAGACCCAGTACTTC; CDR3 protein: CASSRDRAQETQYF
clone size: few; J gene: TRBJ2-7; V gene: TRBV12-3/TRBV12-4; D gene: .; CDR3 DNA: TGTGCCAGCAGTCGAGAGTCGGACCTCTACGAGCAGTACTTC; CDR3 protein: CASSRESDLYEQYF
clone size: .; J gene: TRBJ2-1; V gene: TRBV12-3/TRBV12-4; D gene: .; CDR3 DNA: TGTGCCAGCAACCCGGCCCGGGGAGAGCAGTTCTTC; CDR3 protein: CASNPARGEQFF
clone size: few; J gene: TRBJ2-1; V gene: TRBV12-3/TRBV12-4; D gene: TRBD2; CDR3 DNA: TGTGCCAGCAGTCTAGGGACTAGCCTAGGCAATGAGCAGTTCTTC; CDR3 protein: CASSLGTSLGNEQFF
clone size: few; J gene: TRBJ2-1; V gene: TRBV3-1; D gene: TRBD2; CDR3 DNA: TGTGCCAGCAGCCAGGGGGGGACTAGCATTGATGAGCAGTTCTTC; CDR3 protein: CASSQGGTSIDEQFF
clone size: few; J gene: TRBJ2-7; V gene: TRBV28; D gene: .; CDR3 DNA: TGTGCCAGCAGTTACCCCGGGACGGGAAGCTCCTACGAGCAGTACTTC; CDR3 protein: CASSYPGTGSSYEQYF
clone size: .; J gene: TRBJ2-1; V gene: TRBV20-1; D gene: TRBD2; CDR3 DNA: TGCAGTGCTAGAGAGGCGACTAGCGGGGTTCATGAGCAGTTCTTC; CDR3 protein: CSAREATSGVHEQFF
clone size: once; J gene: TRBJ2-1; V gene: TRBV10-3; D gene: .; CDR3 DNA: TGTGCCATCAACATCGAGGGCTACAATGAGCAGTTCTTC; CDR3 protein: CAINIEGYNEQFF
clone size: few; J gene: TRBJ2-7; V gene: TRBV25-1; D gene: .; CDR3 DNA: TGTGCCAGCAGTGGTTACAGCGAGCAGTACTTC; CDR3 protein: CASSGYSEQYF
clone size: few; J gene: TRBJ2-7; V gene: TRBV11-2; D gene: TRBD1; CDR3 DNA: TGTGCCAGCAGCTCAGTAGGGGACAGGGGGGCCCACGAGCAGTACTTC; CDR3 protein: CASSSVGDRGAHEQYF
clone size: .; J gene: TRBJ1-1; V gene: TRBV4-3; D gene: .; CDR3 DNA: TGCGCCAGCAGCCAAGATTCGTGTTGCGGCGGGACGAACACTGAAGCTTTCTTT; CDR3 protein: CASSQDSCCGGTNTEAFF
clone size: once; J gene: TRBJ1-3; V gene: TRBV12-3/TRBV12-4; D gene: .; CDR3 DNA: TGTGCCAGCAGTTTTTGGGGGGTGCCTCAAATCTCTGGAAACACCATATATTTT; CDR3 protein: CASSFWGVPQISGNTIYF
clone size: .; J gene: TRBJ2-3; V gene: TRBV18; D gene: TRBD1; CDR3 DNA: TGTGCCAGCTCCCCACAGGGGGCTTCGCGCACAGATACGCAGTATTTT; CDR3 protein: CASSPQGASRTDTQYF
clone size: .; J gene: TRBJ1-6; V gene: TRBV14; D gene: .; CDR3 DNA: TGTGCCAGCAGCCAAAGCTTTTCTGAGCTCTCCTATAATTCACCCCTCCACTTT; CDR3 protein: CASSQSFSELSYNSPLHF
clone size: .; J gene: TRBJ2-6; V gene: TRBV27; D gene: .; CDR3 DNA: TGTGCCAGCAGTTTAAGGACAGCGGGGCAGGACGTCCTGACTTTC; CDR3 protein: CASSLRTAGQDVLTF
clone size: .; J gene: TRBJ2-3; V gene: TRBV15; D gene: .; CDR3 DNA: TGTGTCACCAGCAGAGATTTTAACACAGATACGCAGTATTTT; CDR3 protein: CVTSRDFNTDTQYF
clone size: .; J gene: TRBJ2-1; V gene: TRBV20-1; D gene: .; CDR3 DNA: TGCAGTGCTAGAGGGGTTCTGAGTAGGAATGAGCAGTTCTTC; CDR3 protein: CSARGVLSRNEQFF
clone size: .; J gene: TRBJ2-7; V gene: TRBV6-2/TRBV6-3; D gene: .; CDR3 DNA: TGTGCCAGCAGTTACTCGAGTTGGGCGCGCTCCTACGAGCAGTACTTC; CDR3 protein: CASSYSSWARSYEQYF
clone size: once; J gene: TRBJ2-1; V gene: TRBV4-2; D gene: .; CDR3 DNA: TGTGCCAGCAGCCAAGTCCGAGCGGGCAGCTCCTACAATGAGCAGTTCTTC; CDR3 protein: CASSQVRAGSSYNEQFF
clone size: few; J gene: TRBJ2-2; V gene: TRBV12-3/TRBV12-4; D gene: .; CDR3 DNA: TGTGCCAGCAGTTTTTTCGGTCAGGGAAACACCGGGGAGCTGTTTTTT; CDR3 protein: CASSFFGQGNTGELFF
clone size: .; J gene: TRBJ1-4; V gene: TRBV7-9; D gene: .; CDR3 DNA: TGTGCCAGCAGCTTAGCGGAGGCCGAAAAACTGTTTTTT; CDR3 protein: CASSLAEAEKLFF
clone size: .; J gene: TRBJ2-4; V gene: TRBV7-2; D gene: TRBD2; CDR3 DNA: TGTGCCAGCAGCTCGACTAGCGGGACCCTAGCCAAAAACATTCAGTACTTC; CDR3 protein: CASSSTSGTLAKNIQYF
clone size: .; J gene: TRBJ2-7; V gene: TRBV2; D gene: .; CDR3 DNA: TGTGCCAACCTACCACAGGGACGAACCTACGAGCAGTACTTC; CDR3 protein: CANLPQGRTYEQYF
clone size: .; J gene: TRBJ2-7; V gene: TRBV7-2; D gene: .; CDR3 DNA: TGTGCCAGCAGCAAAGCAAGCGCGGCCTACGAGCAGTACTTC; CDR3 protein: CASSKASAAYEQYF
clone size: .; J gene: TRBJ2-3; V gene: TRBV7-9; D gene: TRBD2; CDR3 DNA: TGTGCCAGCAGCTTAGCGCGCGGGGCGGGAGAAGAGGCAGATACGCAGTATTTT; CDR3 protein: CASSLARGAGEEADTQYF
clone size: .; J gene: TRBJ2-1; V gene: TRBV29-1; D gene: TRBD1; CDR3 DNA: TGCAGCGTTCTTGAGACAGGGGGGTACAATGAGCAGTTCTTC; CDR3 protein: CSVLETGGYNEQFF
clone size: once; J gene: TRBJ2-5; V gene: TRBV4-2; D gene: TRBD2; CDR3 DNA: TGTGCCAGCAGGCCGGGACTAGCGGGAGGGCTGCGGTACAATGAGCAGTACTTC; CDR3 protein: CASRPGLAGGLRYNEQYF
clone size: .; J gene: TRBJ2-4; V gene: TRBV12-3/TRBV12-4; D gene: .; CDR3 DNA: TGTGCCAGCAGTCAAAGACTAGAGGATGGGAACATTCAGTACTTC; CDR3 protein: CASSQRLEDGNIQYF
clone size: .; J gene: TRBJ2-7; V gene: TRBV6-2/TRBV6-3; D gene: TRBD1; CDR3 DNA: TGTGCCAGCACTTGGGACAGATCCAACGAGCAGTACTTC; CDR3 protein: CASTWDRSNEQYF
clone size: .; J gene: TRBJ2-5; V gene: TRBV7-2; D gene: TRBD2; CDR3 DNA: TGTGCCAGCAGCTTAGAGTTCGGGAGGGCTGGCGCCCAGTACTTC; CDR3 protein: CASSLEFGRAGAQYF
clone size: .; J gene: TRBJ2-3; V gene: TRBV11-3; D gene: .; CDR3 DNA: TGTGCCAGCAGCTTTAACTCAGATACGCAGTATTTT; CDR3 protein: CASSFNSDTQYF
clone size: few; J gene: TRBJ2-5; V gene: TRBV7-2; D gene: TRBD2; CDR3 DNA: TGTGCCAGCACCCGCTCCCCGGGAGCGGGGAAAGAGACCCAGTACTTC; CDR3 protein: CASTRSPGAGKETQYF
clone size: .; J gene: TRBJ2-7; V gene: TRBV7-9; D gene: .; CDR3 DNA: TGTGCCAGCAGCTTAGTCGGCAGGGGGGCCCACGAGCAGTACTTC; CDR3 protein: CASSLVGRGAHEQYF
clone size: .; J gene: TRBJ1-2; V gene: TRBV29-1; D gene: .; CDR3 DNA: TGCAGCGTTGAGGTACAGTACTATGGCTACACCTTC; CDR3 protein: CSVEVQYYGYTF
clone size: few; J gene: TRBJ2-1; V gene: TRBV9; D gene: .; CDR3 DNA: TGTGCCAGCAGCGTAATGGGCGACGGCAGGATTATCTATGAGCAGTTCTTC; CDR3 protein: CASSVMGDGRIIYEQFF
clone size: .; J gene: TRBJ2-3; V gene: TRBV21-1; D gene: .; CDR3 DNA: TGTGCCAGCAGCAAACCTGGGTTCTACCTTACAGATACGCAGTATTTT; CDR3 protein: CASSKPGFYLTDTQYF
clone size: once; J gene: TRBJ2-7; V gene: TRBV27; D gene: .; CDR3 DNA: TGTGCCAGCAGTTTATTAGCGGCCGCCCCCTACGAGCAGTACTTC; CDR3 protein: CASSLLAAAPYEQYF